These 22 T cell receptor beta chains were sequenced from one sample in a study of identical twins. Via MiXCR, TCRdb re-called the 5' RACE reads, giving one row per CDR3 protein. The sample shows fewer than 550,000 distinct CDR3 sequences, over 11% of them seen only once. Separately, the same data were catalogued under a study of yellow fever vaccine responses in identical twins.

Source material: CD4+ T cells sorted from blood. The receptor source for this set is a young woman in good health.

This clonotype was counted only a few times. The chain couples TRBV6-5 to TRBJ2-7; D remains ambiguous. CDR1 MNHEY and CDR2 SVGAGI come from the germline V gene. CDR3 length equals 12 residues. Trimming stripped 5 bases from V and 3 bases from J, with 8 bases between. CDR3: CASSPGYYEQYF. DNA of the CDR3: TGTGCCAGCAGTCCGGGTTACTACGAGCAGTACTTC.

This clonotype occurred a few times. The genes are TRBV5-5 and TRBJ2-1, with 7 bases fitting TRBD2. This CDR3 has 17 residues. Germline CDR1 SGHKS, CDR2 YYEKEE (reference sequence). The V gene end was trimmed by 0 bases and the J gene end by 5 bases; junction bases not matched to a gene: 11. In DNA, the CDR3 is TGTGCCAGCAGCTTGGCATTCGGCGGGAGCGGCAACAATGAGCAGTTCTTC. It specifies CASSLAFGGSGNNEQFF.

The chain joins TRBV20-1 to TRBJ2-4; D ambiguous. The V end lost 0 bases, the J end lost 0 bases, and 6 bases lay between the germline ends. The CDR3 is 14 residues long. From germline, CDR1 is DFQATT and CDR2 SNEGSKA (reference sequence). The DNA for the CDR3 is TGCAGTGCTAGAGAAACTTTAGCCAAAAACATTCAGTACTTC. Translated, it gives CSARETLAKNIQYF.

This clonotype has ten or more counts. V usage is TRBV7-9 and J usage is TRBJ2-1; TRBD1 is a possible D gene (5 bases). The CDR3 has 15 amino acids. V dropped 6 bases and J dropped 3 bases, with 15 bases sitting between them. Germline CDR1 is SEHNR and CDR2 is FQNEAQ (reference sequence). The CDR3 region has the DNA TGTGCCAGCAGTCTCGAGTCGACAGACTACAATGAGCAGTTCTTC. Amino acids: CASSLESTDYNEQFF.

Many counts were recorded for this clonotype. The rearrangement links TRBV14 to TRBJ1-1; D perhaps matches TRBD1 (6 bases). The germline V gene encodes CDR1 SGHDN and CDR2 FVKESK. V lost 1 base and J 7 bases, leaving 22 bases between the germline ends. This CDR3 is 17 amino acids long. CDR3 region: CASSQAEGWGAAVEAFF. CDR3 sequence (DNA): TGTGCCAGCAGCCAAGCAGAGGGGTGGGGGGCGGCGGTTGAAGCTTTCTTT.

The chain couples TRBV12-3 or TRBV12-4 to TRBJ1-6; D call uncertain. V lost 5 bases to trimming and J lost 10 bases, with 15 bases between them. This CDR3 region has 14 residues. This CDR3 reads CASSLALGNSPLHF. The CDR3, as DNA: TGTGCCAGCAGTCTCGCCTTAGGGAACTCACCCCTCCACTTT.

This clonotype showed up just a few times. The gene calls are TRBV7-2 and TRBJ2-5, with TRBD1 as a possible D gene (6 bases). Germline assignment: CDR1 SGHTA and CDR2 FQGNSA. The CDR3 runs to 14 residues. V shed 5 bases and J shed 4 bases, with 14 bases lying between them. The CDR3, as DNA: TGTGCCAGCAGCCCCACAGGGCCGGGAGAGACCCAGTACTTC. This gives the protein CASSPTGPGETQYF.

Only a few counts were recorded for this clonotype. V usage is TRBV10-3 and J usage is TRBJ2-7; D unclear. CDR1 and CDR2 (germline): ENHRY, SYGVKD. Between the trimmed V and J ends, which lost 0 bases and 5 bases, there was a span of 11 bases. The CDR3 consists of 14 residues. CDR3 sequence (DNA): TGTGCCATCAGTGAGTCTATGGGCAGGCACGAGCAGTACTTC. It specifies CAISESMGRHEQYF.

V and J are TRBV29-1 and TRBJ2-2, with 7 nucleotides matching TRBD1. V dropped 7 bases and J dropped 7; count of bases not matched to a gene: 12. The CDR3 sequence is 14 residues long. Germline V CDR1 and CDR2: SQVTM, ANQGSEA. The CDR3 here is CSADRTGMVGELFF. In DNA form, the CDR3 reads TGCAGCGCAGACAGGACAGGAATGGTCGGGGAGCTGTTTTTT.

CDR3 bases: TGCAGCGTTGGGGGGACTAGCGGGAGTGACTACAATGAGCAGTTCTTC. Its protein product is CSVGGTSGSDYNEQFF. V usage is TRBV29-1 and J usage is TRBJ2-1; TRBD2 matches at 14 bases. CDR3 size: 16 residues. The junction had 5 bases not matched to a gene; V was cut back by 4 bases and J by 3 bases. Germline assignment: CDR1 SQVTM and CDR2 ANQGSEA.

V is TRBV5-1 and J is TRBJ1-1; the D is unclear. Trimming took 4 bases from V and 3 from J, leaving 16 bases between them. CDR1 and CDR2 from the germline V gene are SGHRS and YFSETQ. The CDR3 covers 15 residues. The chain's CDR3 is CASSGIGRGHTEAFF. CDR3 DNA: TGCGCCAGCAGCGGGATAGGGCGTGGGCACACTGAAGCTTTCTTT.

This clonotype was seen repeatedly, ten times or more. V and J are TRBV21-1 and TRBJ1-5. TRBV21-1 is labeled a pseudogene. The CDR3 runs 11 residues. CDR3 nucleotide sequence: TGTGCCAGCAGCTACGCGTGGCCCCAGCATTTT. Amino acids: CASSYAWPQHF.

The V call is TRBV11-1, the J call TRBJ2-7; the match to TRBD2 covers 13 bases. Germline CDR1 and CDR2: SGHAT and FQDESV (reference sequence). Losses at the gene ends were 5 bases for V and 0 bases for J; bases not matched to a gene: 10. The CDR3 has 18 amino acids. The CDR3 here is CASSRLAGGFPSSYEQYF. The CDR3, as DNA: TGTGCCAGCAGCCGACTAGCGGGAGGCTTCCCTAGCTCCTACGAGCAGTACTTC.

This clonotype was observed a handful of times. The genes are TRBV29-1 and TRBJ2-7; D might be TRBD2 (6 bases). The CDR3 sequence is 13 residues long. CDR1 is SQVTM and CDR2 is ANQGSEA in the germline V gene. V dropped 0 bases and J dropped 5 bases, with 11 bases sitting between them. Here the CDR3 reads CSVEDGGSDEQYF. CDR3 DNA sequence: TGCAGCGTTGAAGATGGGGGGAGCGACGAGCAGTACTTC.

This chain links TRBV5-1 with TRBJ1-1, with D perhaps TRBD1 (6 bases). The germline V gene encodes CDR1 SGHRS and CDR2 YFSETQ. Trimming took 4 bases from V and 4 from J, leaving 17 bases between them. The CDR3 totals 15 residues. This CDR3 is CASSPEKQGGTEAFF. The CDR3 nucleotides are TGCGCCAGCAGCCCGGAAAAACAGGGAGGCACTGAAGCTTTCTTT.

This clonotype was counted ten times or more. This sequence joins TRBV4-3 and TRBJ2-2; the match to TRBD2 covers 9 bases. CDR1 is LGHNA, CDR2 YSLEER, per germline. The CDR3 spans 16 residues. V dropped 3 bases and J dropped 3; count of bases not matched to a gene: 5. CDR3 bases: TGCGCCAGCAGCCACCTTAGCGGGAGTGACACCGGGGAGCTGTTTTTT. Residues: CASSHLSGSDTGELFF.

The V and J genes are TRBV27 and TRBJ2-7, with D tentatively TRBD1 or TRBD2 (6 bases each). The CDR3 consists of 15 residues. Germline V CDR1 and CDR2: MNHEY, SMNVEV (reference sequence). Trimming pared 4 bases from V and 3 bases from J, leaving 16 bases between. The CDR3 reads CASSSQVGGHYEQYF. The CDR3 coding sequence is TGTGCCAGCAGTTCCCAGGTCGGGGGACACTACGAGCAGTACTTC.

To note about this clonotype: Because the CDR3's place on the DNA is in doubt, the DNA is left out and the CDR3 is given as listed by TCRdb. The CDR3 sequence is CSASTVAGGTESFF. This chain uses TRBV20-1 with TRBJ2-1; TRBD2 is the table's D call, not checked against the DNA. The CDR3 extends over 14 residues, inclusive of both ends. The germline CDR1 and CDR2 sequences are DFQATT and SNEGSKA (reference sequence).

The CDR3 DNA reads TGTGCCAGCAGCCTCGTGATTGGGGCACTGTCCAAAAACATTCAGTACTTC. Translating it yields CASSLVIGALSKNIQYF. The chain recombines TRBV16 with TRBJ2-4; D is possibly TRBD1 (5 bases). Trimming left V 4 bases short and J 2 bases short, with 18 bases between. Germline-derived CDR1 and CDR2 are KGHSY and FQNENV. The CDR3 is made up of 17 amino acids.

This rearrangement joins TRBV7-2 to TRBJ2-7, with 9 bases aligning to TRBD1. The J segment lost 5 bases and the V segment lost 2 bases, leaving 7 bases of the junction unmatched. The CDR3 extends over 15 amino acids. Germline values: CDR1 SGHTA, CDR2 FQGNSA. CDR3 protein: CASSLTGTGRDEQYF. The CDR3 DNA reads as TGTGCCAGCAGCTTAACCGGGACAGGGAGGGACGAGCAGTACTTC.

The chain links TRBV29-1 to TRBJ2-2; D is uncertain. With 4 bases removed from V and 0 bases from J, the gap between germline ends came to 9 bases. The CDR3 loop spans 14 amino acids. Germline V lookup: CDR1 SQVTM, CDR2 ANQGSEA. The CDR3 loop reads CSVGRNANTGELFF. The CDR3 DNA sequence: TGCAGCGTTGGCCGGAACGCGAACACCGGGGAGCTGTTTTTT.

This clonotype was observed a handful of times. CDR3 loop: CASSLAAIPETQYF. Here the CDR3 DNA reads TGCGCCAGCAGCTTGGCGGCGATCCCAGAGACCCAGTACTTC. The chain has TRBV5-1 and TRBJ2-5; D ambiguous. This CDR3 region has 14 residues. Germline CDR1 is SGHRS and CDR2 is YFSETQ. The V end lost 0 bases, the J end lost 4 bases, and 10 bases lay between the germline ends. Full variable domain (remainder filled in from reference TRBV5-1 and TRBJ2-5): KAGVTQTPRYLIKTRGQQVTLSCSPISGHRSVSWYQQTPGQGLQFLFEYFSETQRNKGNFPGRFSGRQFSNSRSEMNVSTLELGDSALYLCASSLAAIPETQYFGPGTRLLVL.